This T cell receptor (beta chain) was sequenced during a study of blood T cell repertoires in COVID-19. Comment on this clone: At one end, the junction sequence differs from germline, possibly due to a read error.

This CDR3 contains 15 residues. Germline CDR1 is LGHDT and CDR2 is YNNKEL (reference sequence). Profiled with immunoSEQ multiplex PCR; TCRdb holds only in-frame clones, not every one. The sample has around 250,000 clones; under 90% are singletons. This clonotype was obtained from a woman aged 40-49 years who had recovered from COVID-19. The chain combines TRBV3-1 (or the pseudogene TRBV3-2) with TRBJ2-7; D is possibly TRBD2 (5 bases). The material sequenced was peripheral blood. CDR3 bases: TGTGCCAGCAGCAAAGAGATAGGGAGCTCCTACGAGCAGTACTTC. This sequence encodes CASSKEIGSSYEQYF.